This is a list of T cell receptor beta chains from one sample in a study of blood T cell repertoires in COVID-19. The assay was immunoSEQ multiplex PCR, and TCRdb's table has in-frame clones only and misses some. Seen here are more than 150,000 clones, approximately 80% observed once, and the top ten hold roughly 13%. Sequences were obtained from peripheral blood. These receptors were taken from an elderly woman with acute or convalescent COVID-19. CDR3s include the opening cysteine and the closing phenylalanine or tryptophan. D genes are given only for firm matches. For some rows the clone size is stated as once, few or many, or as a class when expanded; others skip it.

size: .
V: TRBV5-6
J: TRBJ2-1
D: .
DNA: TGTGCCAGCAGCCTGACCCAGGGTATCTCCTACAATGAGCAGTTCTTC
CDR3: CASSLTQGISYNEQFF

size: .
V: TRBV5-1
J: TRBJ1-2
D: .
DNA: TGCGCCAGCAGCTCGGGAGGGGCCAACTTGGCCTATGGCTACACCTTC
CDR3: CASSSGGANLAYGYTF

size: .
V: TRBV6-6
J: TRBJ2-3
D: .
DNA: TGTGCCAGCCGACTTAGCACAGATACGCAGTATTTT
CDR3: CASRLSTDTQYF

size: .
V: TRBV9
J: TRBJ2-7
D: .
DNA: TGTGCCAGCAGCGTCGGCGGGACAGCCTCCTACGAGCAGTACTTC
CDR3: CASSVGGTASYEQYF

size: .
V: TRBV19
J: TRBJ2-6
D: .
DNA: TGTGCCAGTAGTACCCCCCTCAGGCGCCCATCTGGGGCCAACGTCCTGACTTTC
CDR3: CASSTPLRRPSGANVLTF

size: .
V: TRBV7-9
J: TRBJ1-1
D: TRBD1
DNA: TGTGCCAGCAGCTGGACAGGAGGGTACACTGAAGCTTTCTTT
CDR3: CASSWTGGYTEAFF

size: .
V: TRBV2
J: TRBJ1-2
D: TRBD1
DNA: TGTGCCAGCAGGGACTCTAGACAGGGGGGGACTGGCTACACCTTC
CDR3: CASRDSRQGGTGYTF

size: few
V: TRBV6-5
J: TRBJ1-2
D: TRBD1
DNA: TGTGCCAGCAGTTATGCGGGACAGGGCTATGGCTACACCTTC
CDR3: CASSYAGQGYGYTF

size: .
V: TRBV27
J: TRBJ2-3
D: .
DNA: TGTGCCAGCCGGGACACAGTTCCAGATACGCAGTATTTT
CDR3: CASRDTVPDTQYF

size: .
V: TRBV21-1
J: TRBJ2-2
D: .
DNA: TGTGCCAGCAGCAAAGCCCGGACAGGGAACACCGGGGAGCTGTTTTTT
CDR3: CASSKARTGNTGELFF

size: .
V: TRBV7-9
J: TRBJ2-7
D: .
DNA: TGTGCCAGCAGCTTCTCCTCTCAGGAGCAGTACTTC
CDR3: CASSFSSQEQYF